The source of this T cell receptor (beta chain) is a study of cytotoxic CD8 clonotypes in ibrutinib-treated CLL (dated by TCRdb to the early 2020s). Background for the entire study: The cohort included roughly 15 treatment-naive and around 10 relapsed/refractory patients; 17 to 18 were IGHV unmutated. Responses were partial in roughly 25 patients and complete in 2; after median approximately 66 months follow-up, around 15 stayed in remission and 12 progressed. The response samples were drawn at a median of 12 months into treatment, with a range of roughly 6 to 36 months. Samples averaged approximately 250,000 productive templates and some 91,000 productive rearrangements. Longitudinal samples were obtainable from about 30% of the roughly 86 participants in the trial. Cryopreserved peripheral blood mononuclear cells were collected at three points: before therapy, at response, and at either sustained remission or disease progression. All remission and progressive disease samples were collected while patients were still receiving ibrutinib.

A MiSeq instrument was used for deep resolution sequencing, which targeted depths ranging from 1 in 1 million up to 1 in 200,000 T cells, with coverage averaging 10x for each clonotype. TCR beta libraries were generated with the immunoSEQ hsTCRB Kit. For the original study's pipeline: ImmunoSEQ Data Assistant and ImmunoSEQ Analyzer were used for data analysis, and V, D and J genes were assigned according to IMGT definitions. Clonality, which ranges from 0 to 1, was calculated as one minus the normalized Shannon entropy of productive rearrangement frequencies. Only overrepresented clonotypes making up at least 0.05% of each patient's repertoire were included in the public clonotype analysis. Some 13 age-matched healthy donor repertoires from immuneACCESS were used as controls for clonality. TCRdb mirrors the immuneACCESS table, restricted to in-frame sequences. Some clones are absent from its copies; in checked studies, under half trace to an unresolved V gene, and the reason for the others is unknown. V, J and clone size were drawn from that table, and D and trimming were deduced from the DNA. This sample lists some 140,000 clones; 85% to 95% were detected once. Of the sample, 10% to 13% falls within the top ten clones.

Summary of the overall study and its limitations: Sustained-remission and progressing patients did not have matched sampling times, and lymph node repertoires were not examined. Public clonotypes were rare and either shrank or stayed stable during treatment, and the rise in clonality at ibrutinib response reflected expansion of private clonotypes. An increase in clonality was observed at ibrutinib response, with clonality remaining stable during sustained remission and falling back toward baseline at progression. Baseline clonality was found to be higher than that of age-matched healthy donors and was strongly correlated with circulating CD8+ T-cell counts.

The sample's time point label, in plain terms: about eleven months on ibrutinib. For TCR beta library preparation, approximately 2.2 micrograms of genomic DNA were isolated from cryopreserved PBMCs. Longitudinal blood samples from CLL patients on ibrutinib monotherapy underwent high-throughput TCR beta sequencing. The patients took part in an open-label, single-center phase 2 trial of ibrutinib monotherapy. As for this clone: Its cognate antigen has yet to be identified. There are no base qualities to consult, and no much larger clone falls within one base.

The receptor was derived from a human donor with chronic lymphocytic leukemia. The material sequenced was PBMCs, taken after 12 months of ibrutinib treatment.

The CDR3 reads CASSLGDLNEQFF. In nucleotides, the sequence is TGTGCCAGCAGTTTAGGGGACCTCAATGAGCAGTTCTTC. Recombination connected TRBV28 to TRBJ2-1; the D call is tentative, TRBD1 or TRBD2, as each matches 5 bases. CDR1 MDHEN and CDR2 SYDVKM are derived from the germline V gene. Measured from the cysteine to the phenylalanine, the CDR3 is 13 residues long. The CDR3 DNA has 39 bases and is translated from base 1. The V and J ends are trimmed by 2 bases and 6 bases, leaving 8 bases between them.